These T cell receptor beta chains were read from a single sample in a study of T cell responses to AZD1222 COVID-19 vaccine. Here immunoSEQ multiplex PCR was the method, and the copy in TCRdb shows in-frame clones only, minus some. The table includes 130,000 to 150,000 clones, around 84% detected once. Sequences were derived from peripheral blood, sampled 28 days after the second AZD1222 dose. These receptors were taken from an adult who received the AZD1222 COVID-19 vaccine. Both conserved end residues are part of each CDR3. D genes are given only for firm matches. Clone size, where shown, is once, few, many, or a class for clones that have expanded.

J: TRBJ2-2; V: TRBV5-8; D: -; size: -; length: 14; DNA: TGTGCCAGCGGGGAGCAGGCTAACACCGGGGAGCTGTTTTTT; CDR3: CASGEQANTGELFF
J: TRBJ2-7; V: TRBV30; D: -; size: -; length: 13; DNA: TGTGCCTGGAGGGGAGCTTTTAGCGTCGGGCAGTACTTC; CDR3: CAWRGAFSVGQYF
J: TRBJ2-2; V: TRBV11-2; D: TRBD1; size: -; length: 13; DNA: TGTGCCAGCAGAACAGGGGCGGCCGGGGAGCTGTTTTTT; CDR3: CASRTGAAGELFF
J: TRBJ2-3; V: TRBV12-5; D: -; size: -; length: 15; DNA: TGTGCTAGTAGCGGAGGTAGGGTAGGTGGAGATACGCAGTATTTT; CDR3: CASSGGRVGGDTQYF
J: TRBJ1-2; V: TRBV5-6; D: TRBD1; size: -; length: 12; DNA: TGTGCCAGCAGCCGGGACAGGCTTTTTGCCCTCTTC; CDR3: CASSRDRLFALF
J: TRBJ1-1; V: TRBV12-3/TRBV12-4; D: -; size: -; length: 13; DNA: TGTGCCAGCAGTTCACCCTTGCGGGTAGGAACTTTCTTT; CDR3: CASSSPLRVGTFF
J: TRBJ1-1; V: TRBV5-4; D: -; size: -; length: 15; DNA: TGTGCCAGCAGCTTGGCTGTCGGCCCGAACACTGAAGCTTTCTTT; CDR3: CASSLAVGPNTEAFF
J: TRBJ1-2; V: TRBV19; D: TRBD1; size: -; length: 13; DNA: TGTGCCAGTAGTGTCGACAGGGAATATGGCTACACCTTC; CDR3: CASSVDREYGYTF
J: TRBJ1-6; V: TRBV28; D: -; size: -; length: 15; DNA: TGTGCCAGCACCGACCTTGAGCGGGTCAATTCACCCCTCCACTTT; CDR3: CASTDLERVNSPLHF
J: TRBJ1-6; V: TRBV11-2; D: -; size: -; length: 16; DNA: TGTGCCAGCAGTTTTGACAGCAGCTCCTATAATTCACCCCTCCACTTT; CDR3: CASSFDSSSYNSPLHF
J: TRBJ1-2; V: TRBV18; D: -; size: -; length: 14; DNA: TGTGCCAGCTCACCCAGCTCCGCTAACTATGGCTACACCTTC; CDR3: CASSPSSANYGYTF
J: TRBJ2-1; V: TRBV24-1; D: TRBD2; size: -; length: 16; DNA: TGTGCCACCAGTGATTTGAAGCGGGGAGACTACAATGAGCAGTTCTTC; CDR3: CATSDLKRGDYNEQFF
J: TRBJ1-3; V: TRBV15; D: -; size: -; length: 15; DNA: TGTGCCACCAGCAGAGGAGGGGTGGGAGAAAACACCATATATTTT; CDR3: CATSRGGVGENTIYF
J: TRBJ2-1; V: TRBV4-2; D: -; size: few; length: 15; DNA: TGTGCCAGCAGCCTAGGGGGGGCTACCAACAATGAGCAGTTCTTC; CDR3: CASSLGGATNNEQFF
J: TRBJ1-1; V: TRBV6-4; D: -; size: -; length: 15; DNA: TGTGCCAGCAGTGCCAGAGTAAATGGAGGCACTGAAGCTTTCTTT; CDR3: CASSARVNGGTEAFF
J: TRBJ1-1; V: TRBV13; D: TRBD1; size: once; length: 15; DNA: TGTGCCAGCAGCCCCAGGGGGCTCCTAAACACTGAAGCTTTCTTT; CDR3: CASSPRGLLNTEAFF
J: TRBJ2-5; V: TRBV4-2; D: TRBD2; size: -; length: 19; DNA: TGTGCCAGCAGCCCAACCAACAAGGGAAGTAGCGGGGGGCAAGAGACCCAGTACTTC; CDR3: CASSPTNKGSSGGQETQYF
J: TRBJ2-3; V: TRBV5-1; D: TRBD2; size: -; length: 14; DNA: TGCGCCAGCAGTATAGGGACTATTTCAGATACGCAGTATTTT; CDR3: CASSIGTISDTQYF
J: TRBJ1-4; V: TRBV5-1; D: -; size: -; length: 14; DNA: TGCGCCAGCAGCTTGGGTGGGACCAATGAAAAACTGTTTTTT; CDR3: CASSLGGTNEKLFF
J: TRBJ2-3; V: TRBV10-3; D: -; size: -; length: 18; DNA: TGTGCCATCAGTGAGTCGAAAGTGCGGGACAGCTATTTAGATACGCAGTATTTT; CDR3: CAISESKVRDSYLDTQYF
J: TRBJ1-5; V: TRBV27; D: -; size: -; length: 15; DNA: TGTGCCAGCAGTCTGGAACCCTTTAGCAATCAGCCCCAGCATTTT; CDR3: CASSLEPFSNQPQHF
J: TRBJ2-4; V: TRBV6-5; D: -; size: -; length: 16; DNA: TGTGCCAGCAGTTACTCGAGCAGCCTAGCCAAAAACATTCAGTACTTC; CDR3: CASSYSSSLAKNIQYF
J: TRBJ1-5; V: TRBV18; D: -; size: -; length: 17; DNA: TGTGCCAGCTCGCCCCAAGCGGGGTTTGATAGCAATCAGCCCCAGCATTTT; CDR3: CASSPQAGFDSNQPQHF
J: TRBJ1-1; V: TRBV5-1; D: -; size: -; length: 15; DNA: TGCGCCAGCAGCTTGGTAGGCAGCATGAACACTGAAGCTTTCTTT; CDR3: CASSLVGSMNTEAFF
J: TRBJ2-2; V: TRBV4-1; D: -; size: -; length: 14; DNA: TGCGCCAGCAGGGGACTGTCGAACACCGGGGAGCTGTTTTTT; CDR3: CASRGLSNTGELFF
J: TRBJ2-3; V: TRBV19; D: -; size: -; length: 17; DNA: TGTGCCAGTAGTCCCTGGGGTTTTACCGGGGGCACAGATACGCAGTATTTT; CDR3: CASSPWGFTGGTDTQYF
J: TRBJ2-7; V: TRBV10-1; D: -; size: once; length: 14; DNA: TGCGCCAGCACCCCCGACCTCAGCGCCTACGAGCAGTACTTC; CDR3: CASTPDLSAYEQYF
J: TRBJ1-6; V: TRBV7-9; D: -; size: -; length: 14; DNA: TGTGCCAGCAGCTTACGGGCACGAAATTCACCCCTCCACTTT; CDR3: CASSLRARNSPLHF
J: TRBJ1-2; V: TRBV28; D: -; size: -; length: 12; DNA: TGTGCCAGCAGTTCTTCCTGGGGAGGCTACACCTTC; CDR3: CASSSSWGGYTF
J: TRBJ2-3; V: TRBV19; D: -; size: -; length: 15; DNA: TGTGCCAGTAGTGATCCAGGGCTCGGCACAGATACGCAGTATTTT; CDR3: CASSDPGLGTDTQYF
J: TRBJ1-6; V: TRBV27; D: -; size: -; length: 14; DNA: TGTGCCAGCAGTTACGGCTCCTATAATTCACCCCTCCACTTT; CDR3: CASSYGSYNSPLHF
J: TRBJ2-2; V: TRBV6-5; D: -; size: -; length: 15; DNA: TGTGCCAGCAGTTTTGGACAGCAGAACACCGGGGAGCTGTTTTTT; CDR3: CASSFGQQNTGELFF
J: TRBJ2-5; V: TRBV5-4; D: -; size: -; length: 16; DNA: TGTGCCAGCAGCCCCGGGACTTTCATTCGCGAAGAGACCCAGTACTTC; CDR3: CASSPGTFIREETQYF
J: TRBJ2-7; V: TRBV2; D: -; size: -; length: 12; DNA: TGTGCCAGCTTTAGGGGGTCCTACGAGCAGTACTTC; CDR3: CASFRGSYEQYF
J: TRBJ2-3; V: TRBV5-1; D: TRBD2; size: -; length: 13; DNA: TGCGCCACATCCCGGGAGGTCACAGATACGCAGTATTTT; CDR3: CATSREVTDTQYF
J: TRBJ2-7; V: TRBV18; D: -; size: -; length: 13; DNA: TGTGCCAGCTCACCAATGGTCCTCGCCGAGCAGTACTTC; CDR3: CASSPMVLAEQYF
J: TRBJ1-6; V: TRBV9; D: TRBD1; size: -; length: 16; DNA: TGTGCCAGCAGCCCTCACCCCCCGGGACAGGGCTCACCCCTCCACTTT; CDR3: CASSPHPPGQGSPLHF
J: TRBJ1-1; V: TRBV9; D: -; size: once; length: 15; DNA: TGTGCCAGCAGCGTATTTCGGGGCGGTCACACTGAAGCTTTCTTT; CDR3: CASSVFRGGHTEAFF
J: TRBJ1-2; V: TRBV7-9; D: -; size: -; length: 8; DNA: TGTGCCAGCAGCCCACCTCTATTC; CDR3: CASSPPLF
J: TRBJ1-1; V: TRBV18; D: -; size: -; length: 15; DNA: TGTGCCAGCTCAGCACTGAAGAACCGGATAACTGAAGCTTTCTTT; CDR3: CASSALKNRITEAFF
J: TRBJ2-1; V: TRBV27; D: -; size: -; length: 15; DNA: TGTGCCAGCAGCTCTAGCACGGGGCTGTACAATGAGCAGTTCTTC; CDR3: CASSSSTGLYNEQFF
J: TRBJ1-4; V: TRBV18; D: -; size: -; length: 13; DNA: TGTGCCAGCTCCCTATGGGGTAATGAAAAACTGTTTTTT; CDR3: CASSLWGNEKLFF
J: TRBJ2-5; V: TRBV4-1; D: TRBD2; size: -; length: 17; DNA: TGCGCCAGCAGCCAAGTGGTAGCGGGGGGGATAAAAGAGACCCAGTACTTC; CDR3: CASSQVVAGGIKETQYF
J: TRBJ1-1; V: TRBV27; D: -; size: -; length: 14; DNA: TGTGCCAGCAGTTTACAGGGTATTAACACTGAAGCTTTCTTT; CDR3: CASSLQGINTEAFF
J: TRBJ2-3; V: TRBV11-2; D: TRBD1; size: -; length: 15; DNA: TGTGCCAGCAGCTTGGGACAGGGTGGCACAGATACGCAGTATTTT; CDR3: CASSLGQGGTDTQYF
J: TRBJ2-1; V: TRBV2; D: -; size: -; length: 15; DNA: TGTGCCAGCAGTGAACGCCTAGCTACCTACAATGAGCAGTTCTTC; CDR3: CASSERLATYNEQFF
J: TRBJ2-1; V: TRBV29-1; D: -; size: -; length: 12; DNA: TGCAGCGTTGAAATACCACTCAATGAGCAGTTCTTC; CDR3: CSVEIPLNEQFF
J: TRBJ1-5; V: TRBV4-1; D: -; size: few; length: 16; DNA: TGCGCCAGCAGCCCGAGTCCGGGCCTACCCCATCAGCCCCAGCATTTT; CDR3: CASSPSPGLPHQPQHF
J: TRBJ1-3; V: TRBV11-2; D: -; size: -; length: 14; DNA: TGTGCCAGCAGCCTGGGGGATACTGGAAACACCATATATTTT; CDR3: CASSLGDTGNTIYF
J: TRBJ2-3; V: TRBV6-5; D: -; size: few; length: 13; DNA: TGTGCCAGCATCCCGGGGGCATCAGATACGCAGTATTTT; CDR3: CASIPGASDTQYF
J: TRBJ2-1; V: TRBV27; D: -; size: -; length: 13; DNA: TGTGCCAGCACCCCCGCGGGCGTACATGAGCAGTTCTTC; CDR3: CASTPAGVHEQFF